This T cell receptor beta chain was profiled in a study of liver allograft versus peripheral blood T cells. Across the whole study: Transplanted livers held T cell receptor repertoires, and these were compared with repertoires in recipients' peripheral blood.

TCRdb re-derived calls from the reads in MiXCR, one entry per CDR3 protein. The data show approximately 2,800 distinct CDR3 sequences, roughly 15% seen once. In its sample, this clonotype was seen many times. This receptor was identified in a human patient who had a liver transplant. The graft donor may have given rise to some T cells.

The CDR3 DNA is TGTGCCAGCAGCCCGGACAGGGCCCATTCACCCCTCCACTTT. This encodes CASSPDRAHSPLHF. The gene calls are TRBV5-5 and TRBJ1-6; 8 bases align to TRBD1. The CDR3 sequence is 14 residues long. The V and J ends lost 4 bases and 8 bases, in that order; junction bases with no gene match: 5. The V gene's germline CDR1 is SGHKS and CDR2 YYEKEE (reference sequence).